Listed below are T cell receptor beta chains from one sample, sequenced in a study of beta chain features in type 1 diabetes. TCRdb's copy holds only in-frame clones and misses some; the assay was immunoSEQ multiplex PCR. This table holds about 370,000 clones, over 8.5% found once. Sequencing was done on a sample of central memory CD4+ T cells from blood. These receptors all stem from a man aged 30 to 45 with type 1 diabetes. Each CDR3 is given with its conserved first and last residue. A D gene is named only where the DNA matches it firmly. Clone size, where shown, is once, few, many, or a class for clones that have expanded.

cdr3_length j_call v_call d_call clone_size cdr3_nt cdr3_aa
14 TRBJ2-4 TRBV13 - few TGTGCCAGCAGTTTATCAGCCAGGGATGACATTCAGTACTTC CASSLSARDDIQYF
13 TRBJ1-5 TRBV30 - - TGTGCCTACGAGGGAAATAGCAATCAGCCCCAGCATTTT CAYEGNSNQPQHF
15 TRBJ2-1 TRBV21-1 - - TGTGCCAGCAGCAAAGCAGCGGGAGTCGGCAATGAGCAGTTCTTC CASSKAAGVGNEQFF
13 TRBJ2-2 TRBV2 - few TGTGCCAGCAGTGAGGCCCTCACCGGGGAGCTGTTTTTT CASSEALTGELFF
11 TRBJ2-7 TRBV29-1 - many TGCAGCGTTATACGGGAACCGGAGCAGTACTTC CSVIREPEQYF
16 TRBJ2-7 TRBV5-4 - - TGTGCCAGCAGCCAAGAGGGCGGCAGGGGCCCCTACGAGCAGTACTTC CASSQEGGRGPYEQYF
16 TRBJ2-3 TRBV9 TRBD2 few TGTGCCAGCAGCGTAATGCCCGGGGGGAACACAGATACGCAGTATTTT CASSVMPGGNTDTQYF
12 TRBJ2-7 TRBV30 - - TGTGCCTGGAGTGTACGGGGCTACGAGCAGTACTTC CAWSVRGYEQYF
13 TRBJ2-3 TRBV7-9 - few TGTGCCAGCAGCCGACTGAGCACAGATACGCAGTATTTT CASSRLSTDTQYF
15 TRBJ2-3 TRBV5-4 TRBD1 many TGTGCCAGCAGTCCGACAGGGCCCAACACAGATACGCAGTATTTT CASSPTGPNTDTQYF
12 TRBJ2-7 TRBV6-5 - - TGTGCCAGCAGAGGGCTTAACTACGAGCAGTACTTC CASRGLNYEQYF
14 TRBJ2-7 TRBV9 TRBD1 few TGTGCCAGCAGCGTAGGTCCAGGGGGCTACGAGCAGTACTTC CASSVGPGGYEQYF
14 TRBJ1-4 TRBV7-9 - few TGTGCCAGCAGCCCACAGCGATCTAATGAAAAACTGTTTTTT CASSPQRSNEKLFF
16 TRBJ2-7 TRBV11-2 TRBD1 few TGTGCCAGCAGCCAAACATTGGACAGGGGCTCCTACGAGCAGTACTTC CASSQTLDRGSYEQYF
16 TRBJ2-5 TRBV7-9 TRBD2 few TGTGCCAGCAGCTTAGGACTAGCGGGAGATCTGGGAGAGCAGTACTTC CASSLGLAGDLGEQYF
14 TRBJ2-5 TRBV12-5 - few TGTGCTAGTGGCCCGGACTCACCCCGGGAGACCCAGTACTTC CASGPDSPRETQYF
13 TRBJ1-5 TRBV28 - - TGTGCCAGCAGTTCCAAAAACTGGGAGCCCCAGCATTTT CASSSKNWEPQHF
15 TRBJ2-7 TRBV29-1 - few TGCAGCACCCAGGGGGGGGGCGCAGAGGGCTACGAGCAGTACTTC CSTQGGGAEGYEQYF
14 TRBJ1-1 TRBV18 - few TGTGCCAGCTCACAACAGGGTACGAACACTGAAGCTTTCTTT CASSQQGTNTEAFF
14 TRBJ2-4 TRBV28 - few TGTGCCAGCAGTTTAAGGGAAGGTGGAAACATTCAGTACTTC CASSLREGGNIQYF
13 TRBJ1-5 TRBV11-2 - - TGTGCCAGCAGACCCCAGGGTAATCAGCCCCAGCATTTT CASRPQGNQPQHF
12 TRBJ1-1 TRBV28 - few TGTGCCAGCAGTTTAATTCCGGGGGAAGCTTTCTTT CASSLIPGEAFF
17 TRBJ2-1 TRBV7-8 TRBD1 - TGTGCCAGCAGCTTATTCGGATCACAGGGGTCCTACAATGAGCAGTTCTTC CASSLFGSQGSYNEQFF
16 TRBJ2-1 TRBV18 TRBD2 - TGTGCCAGCTCACCAGGGGCGGGAGCCGTAGGCAATGAGCAGTTCTTC CASSPGAGAVGNEQFF
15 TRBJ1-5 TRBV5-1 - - TGCGCCAGCAGCTTGGGAGGGGCCAGCAATCAGCCCCAGCATTTT CASSLGGASNQPQHF
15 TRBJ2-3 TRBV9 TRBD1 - TGTGCCAGCAGCGTAGGAGGGGGCCTCACAGATACGCAGTATTTT CASSVGGGLTDTQYF
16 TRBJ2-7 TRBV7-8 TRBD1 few TGTGCCAGCAGCTTACGGCCGGGACAGGGGACCTACGAGCAGTACTTC CASSLRPGQGTYEQYF
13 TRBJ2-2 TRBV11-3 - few TGTGCCAGCAGCCTAATTAACACCGGGGAGCTGTTTTTT CASSLINTGELFF
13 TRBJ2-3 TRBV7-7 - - TGTGCCAGCAGCCTAGGGAGCACAGATACGCAGTATTTT CASSLGSTDTQYF